This record covers a single T cell receptor beta chain. Its antigen is still unknown. The sample is drawn from a study of T cell responses to AZD1222 COVID-19 vaccine. The wider study: Investigators merged groups given second doses at roughly 4 or roughly 12 weeks. Study-level findings and limits: Nearly half of spike-specific TCRs reportedly go after variant regions that carry no mutations. Donors, mostly white British, included more females; clonal diversity was possibly underestimated.

Germline CDR1 MDHEN, CDR2 SYDVKM. V was cut by 3 bases and J by 8 bases, with 8 bases left in between. The CDR3 spans 12 residues. Sequencing was performed with immunoSEQ multiplex PCR; in TCRdb, only in-frame clones are kept and a portion is missing. Among 130,000 to 150,000 clones listed, 92% were seen once. This TCR was recovered from an adult in good health. This rearrangement joins TRBV28 to TRBJ1-3, with D uncertain. The sample was peripheral blood, taken on day 0 of AZD1222 vaccination. DNA for the CDR3: TGTGCCAGCAGTTTGTTCGGAGACACCATATATTTT. This gives the protein CASSLFGDTIYF.